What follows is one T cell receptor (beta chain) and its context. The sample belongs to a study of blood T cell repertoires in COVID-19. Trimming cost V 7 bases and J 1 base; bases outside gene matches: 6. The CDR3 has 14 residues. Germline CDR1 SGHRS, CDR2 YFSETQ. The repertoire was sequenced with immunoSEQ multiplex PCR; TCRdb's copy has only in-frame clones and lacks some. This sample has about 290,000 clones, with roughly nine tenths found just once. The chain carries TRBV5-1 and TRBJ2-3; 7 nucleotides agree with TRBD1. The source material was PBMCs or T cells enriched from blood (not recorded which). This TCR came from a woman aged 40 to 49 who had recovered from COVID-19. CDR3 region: CASRGTGGTDTQYF. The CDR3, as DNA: TGCGCCAGCCGGGGAACAGGGGGCACAGATACGCAGTATTTT.